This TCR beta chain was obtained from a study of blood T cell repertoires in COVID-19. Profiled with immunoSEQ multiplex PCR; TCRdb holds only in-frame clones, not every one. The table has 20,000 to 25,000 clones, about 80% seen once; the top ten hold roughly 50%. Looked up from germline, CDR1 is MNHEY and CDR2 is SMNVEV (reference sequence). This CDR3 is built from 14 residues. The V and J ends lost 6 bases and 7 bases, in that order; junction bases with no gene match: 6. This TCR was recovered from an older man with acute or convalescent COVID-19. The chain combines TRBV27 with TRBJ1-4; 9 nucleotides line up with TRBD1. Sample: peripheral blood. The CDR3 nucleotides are TGTGCCAGCAGGGCCGGGACAGGGAGTGAAAAACTGTTTTTT. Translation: CASRAGTGSEKLFF.